This T cell receptor beta chain stems from a study of shared clonotypes between healthy human individuals. Study-level findings and limits: The study generally estimated greater richness for naive than memory subsets. Among a handful of donors, around 5% of naive CD4 clonotypes were found in common. Rarefaction revealed incomplete sorted-subset sequencing despite large depth.

The data were produced by immunoSEQ multiplex PCR, yet TCRdb's version contains in-frame clones alone and is incomplete. The sample lists 230,000 or so clones, approximately 65% occurring once. Splitting the CD4+ cells yielded a CD45RA+ naive subset and a CD45RA-negative memory subset. This CDR3 comprises 14 residues. CDR1 is SGDLS, CDR2 YYNGEE, per germline. V was cut by 6 bases and J by 4 bases, with 14 bases left in between. On this clone itself: As yet, its antigen is unknown.

Source material: memory CD4+ T cells sorted from blood. Regarding subset: CD45RA-negative fraction. V is TRBV9 and J is TRBJ1-3; weak D call: TRBD1 (5 bases). The TCR originated in a man younger than 45 in good health. The CDR3 spells CASNPGAPGNTIYF. The DNA for the CDR3 is TGTGCCAGCAACCCCGGGGCGCCAGGAAACACCATATATTTT.